This T cell receptor beta chain was found in a study of CXCR3-negative and CXCR3-positive naive CD8 T cells (dated by TCRdb to between 2018 and 2021). Study-level background: Some 130 million TRB reads were obtained in total, roughly 1.5 +/- 0.3 million reads per library. TRBV-TRBJ cluster analysis included naive subsets from 5 or 6 donors and memory cells from 3 donors. Diversity and physicochemical repertoire analyses covered around 10 donors pooled from two independent experiments.

Here is what the overall study found, with its caveats: Because surface CD5, which is linked to self-reactivity in mice, was comparable between the naive subsets, TCR interaction strength was also inferred from TRB CDR3 physicochemical properties. Because CXCR3 expression was partially decreased after cryopreservation, freshly isolated PBMCs were used for most assays. TRBV-TRBJ usage was similar between naive CXCR3-negative and CXCR3-positive cells from the same donor, while memory cells showed distinct patterns. Repertoire diversity was comparably high in both naive subsets but much lower in memory CD8+ T cells.

The germline V gene encodes CDR1 SGHTA and CDR2 FQGTGA. Including the terminal cysteine and phenylalanine, the CDR3 comprises 15 residues. There is no recorded DNA. Each CD8+ T cell subset was flow-sorted in triplicate, and 300,000 or so cells per subset were placed directly into RLT lysis buffer. Peripheral blood mononuclear cells were isolated from buffy coats by standard density gradient centrifugation. Total RNA was extracted from sorted cells with an RNeasy Mini Kit. Worth noting for this clonotype: Its antigen has not been determined.

Sequencing took place on a NextSeq 550. The Human TCR Profiling Kit (MiLaboratory) was used to make UMI-labeled 5' RACE TRB cDNA libraries. cDNA synthesis used the entire amount of extracted RNA, and PCR amplification then used the entire amount of cDNA produced. Libraries were prepared in parallel with an identical number of PCR cycles. As for the original processing: With a requirement of at least two reads per UMI, MIGEC and MiXCR extracted about 53,000 +/- 9,400 unique UMI-labeled TRB cDNA molecules per library. On average, each library contained approximately 40,000 +/- 10,000 functional in-frame TRB CDR3 nucleotide clonotypes without stop codons. After each sample was downsampled to 5000 UMI-labeled TRB molecules, VDJtools was used to calculate diversity metrics such as normalized Shannon-Wiener and Chao1. Clonotype-size-weighted physicochemical properties of the central five CDR3 residues (interaction energy, strength, volume and Kidera factor 4) were computed in VDJtools. TCRdb reprocessed the reads and assigns one entry to each CDR3 protein sequence, leaving out DNA. These V and J calls rely on TCRdb rather than the paper's analysis. For this sample, the table gives about 56,000 distinct CDR3 sequences. The top ten hold 20% to 25% of the sample.

This receptor chain uses TRBV7-3 and TRBJ2-1; TCRdb indicates TRBD1, and absent DNA this call remains unverified. The sequence was obtained from a human donor in good health. Some clones in this sample may be carry-over from other donors' samples. Sequenced material: memory CD8+ T cells from blood. What the cell subset or site label conveys for this sample: conventional CD8+ memory T cells (TMEM), sorted as controls. The CDR3 protein sequence reads: CASSSDRVVYNEQFF.